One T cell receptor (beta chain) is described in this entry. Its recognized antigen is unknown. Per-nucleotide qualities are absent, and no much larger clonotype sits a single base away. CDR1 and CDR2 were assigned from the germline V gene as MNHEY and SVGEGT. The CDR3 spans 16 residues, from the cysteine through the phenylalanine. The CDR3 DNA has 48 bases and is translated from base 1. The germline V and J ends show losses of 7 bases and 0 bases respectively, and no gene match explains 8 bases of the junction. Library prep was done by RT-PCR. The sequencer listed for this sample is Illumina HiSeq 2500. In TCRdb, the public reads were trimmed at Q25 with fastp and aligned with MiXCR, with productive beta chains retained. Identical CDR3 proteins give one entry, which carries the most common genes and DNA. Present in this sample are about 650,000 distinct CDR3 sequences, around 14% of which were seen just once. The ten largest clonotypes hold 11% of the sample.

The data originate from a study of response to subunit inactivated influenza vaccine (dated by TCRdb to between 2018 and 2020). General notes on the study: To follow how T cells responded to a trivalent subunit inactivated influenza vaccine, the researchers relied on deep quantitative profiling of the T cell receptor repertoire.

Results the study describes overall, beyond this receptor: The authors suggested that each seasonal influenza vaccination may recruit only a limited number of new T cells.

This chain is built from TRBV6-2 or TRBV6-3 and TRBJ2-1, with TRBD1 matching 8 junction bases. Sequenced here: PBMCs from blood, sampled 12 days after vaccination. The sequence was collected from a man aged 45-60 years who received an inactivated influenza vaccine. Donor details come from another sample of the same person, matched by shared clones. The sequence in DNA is TGTGCCAGCACCGGGACAGGTGTCAGCTCCTACAATGAGCAGTTCTTC. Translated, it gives CASTGTGVSSYNEQFF.